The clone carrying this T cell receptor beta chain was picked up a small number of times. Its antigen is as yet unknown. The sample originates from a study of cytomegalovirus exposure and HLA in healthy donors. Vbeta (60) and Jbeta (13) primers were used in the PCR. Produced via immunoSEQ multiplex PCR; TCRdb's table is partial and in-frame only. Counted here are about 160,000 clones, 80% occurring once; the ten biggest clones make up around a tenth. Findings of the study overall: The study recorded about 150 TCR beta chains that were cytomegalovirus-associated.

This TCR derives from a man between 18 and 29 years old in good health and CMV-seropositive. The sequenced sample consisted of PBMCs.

CDR3 in amino acids: CASSYFQGNSNQPQHF. In DNA, the CDR3 is TGTGCCAGCAGTTACTTTCAGGGTAATAGCAATCAGCCCCAGCATTTT. The chain carries TRBV6-6 and TRBJ1-5, with D tentatively TRBD1 (5 bases). This CDR3 contains 16 residues. V was trimmed by 1 base and J by 0 bases, leaving 10 bases between them. CDR1 is MNHNY, CDR2 SVGAGI, per germline (reference sequence).